The clone carrying this T cell receptor beta chain was recorded only once. Its specificity is unknown. The data were obtained in a study of PD-1 blockade in mismatch repair-deficient tumors. For the study at large: Patients had eleven to twelve mismatch repair-deficient cancer types and were previously treated and progressing.

Every patient had mismatch repair deficiency by PCR or immunohistochemistry. The TCR-sequenced patients were three responders to pembrolizumab. General study results and limits: After pembrolizumab, tumor-resident clones rose rapidly, then generally contracted before radiologic responses.

The germline gives CDR1 SGHVS, CDR2 FNYEAQ. V shed 1 base and J shed 9 bases, with 9 bases lying between them. This CDR3 is 12 amino acids long. TCRdb keeps only in-frame clones here, not all; method: immunoSEQ multiplex PCR. The sample carries 95,000 to 150,000 clones, more than 85% recorded once. The sequencing here drew on peripheral blood, taken 44 weeks after starting pembrolizumab. The chain is built from TRBV7-6 and TRBJ1-2; tentatively, D is TRBD1 (5 bases). The sequence came from an adult with mismatch repair-deficient cancer. CDR3 residues: CASSLGGESYTF. For the CDR3, the DNA is TGTGCCAGCAGCTTAGGGGGCGAGAGCTACACCTTC. Full variable domain (remainder filled in from reference TRBV7-6 and TRBJ1-2): GAGVSQSPRYKVTKRGQDVALRCDPISGHVSLYWYRQALGQGPEFLTYFNYEAQQDKSGLPNDRFSAERPEGSISTLTIQRTEQRDSAMYRCASSLGGESYTFGSGTRLTVV.